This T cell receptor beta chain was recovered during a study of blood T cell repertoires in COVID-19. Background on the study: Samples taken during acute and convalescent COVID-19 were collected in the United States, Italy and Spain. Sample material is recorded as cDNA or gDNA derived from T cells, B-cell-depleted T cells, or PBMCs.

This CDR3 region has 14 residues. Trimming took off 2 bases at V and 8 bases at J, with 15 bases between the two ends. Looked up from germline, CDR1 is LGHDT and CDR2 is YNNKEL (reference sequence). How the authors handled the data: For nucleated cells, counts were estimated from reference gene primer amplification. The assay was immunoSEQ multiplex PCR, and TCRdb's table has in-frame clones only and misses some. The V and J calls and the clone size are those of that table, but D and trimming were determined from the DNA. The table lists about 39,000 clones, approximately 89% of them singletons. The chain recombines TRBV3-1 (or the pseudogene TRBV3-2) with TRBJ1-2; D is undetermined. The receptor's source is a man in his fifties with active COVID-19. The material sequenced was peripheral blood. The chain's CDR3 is CASSQLTRENGYTF. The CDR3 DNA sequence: TGTGCCAGCAGCCAACTGACTAGGGAGAACGGCTACACCTTC.